The rows below give T cell receptor beta chains drawn from one sample of a study of beta chain features in type 1 diabetes. Produced via immunoSEQ multiplex PCR; TCRdb's table is partial and in-frame only. The repertoire includes a few hundred thousand clones, about 12% of them detected once, and roughly 0.0097% sits in the top ten. Sequenced material: naive CD4+ T cells from blood. The receptor source for this set is a woman between 18 and 29 years old with type 1 diabetes. Both conserved end residues are part of each CDR3. The D gene is left open where the match is weak. The listing skips clone size in some rows; elsewhere it reads once, few, many or a size class.

TRBD1	TRBJ2-7	.	TRBV7-2	CASSTQTGALEQYF	TGTGCCAGCAGCACACAGACAGGGGCACTCGAGCAGTACTTC
TRBD1	TRBJ2-2	.	TRBV5-1	CASSLTTGPTGELFF	TGCGCCAGCAGCTTGACGACAGGGCCCACCGGGGAGCTGTTTTTT
.	TRBJ1-1	few	TRBV7-2	CASSLDSFTEAFF	TGTGCCAGCAGCTTAGACAGTTTCACTGAAGCTTTCTTT
TRBD1	TRBJ1-3	.	TRBV5-4	CASSLAGGSNTIYF	TGTGCCAGCAGCTTGGCAGGGGGAAGTAACACCATATATTTT
.	TRBJ1-6	.	TRBV5-4	CASSFRVPSSYNSPLHF	TGTGCCAGCAGCTTTCGAGTCCCTAGCTCCTATAATTCACCCCTCCACTTT
TRBD1	TRBJ1-2	few	TRBV6-6	CASSYLDRGWGYTF	TGTGCCAGCAGTTACCTGGACAGGGGATGGGGCTACACCTTC
TRBD2	TRBJ2-1	.	TRBV11-2	CASSGGLGSYNEQFF	TGTGCCAGCAGCGGCGGACTAGGCTCCTACAATGAGCAGTTCTTC
.	TRBJ2-5	.	TRBV5-4	CASSLAWGVAETQYF	TGTGCCAGCAGCTTGGCCTGGGGAGTGGCAGAGACCCAGTACTTC
TRBD1	TRBJ1-2	.	TRBV7-3	CASRMTGSDGYTF	TGTGCCAGCAGGATGACAGGGAGCGATGGCTACACCTTC
.	TRBJ2-1	.	TRBV5-1	CASSLVGAYNEQFF	TGCGCCAGCAGCTTGGTAGGGGCATACAATGAGCAGTTCTTC
.	TRBJ1-5	.	TRBV29-1	CSLGRPGQPQHF	TGCAGCTTAGGGAGGCCTGGTCAGCCCCAGCATTTT
.	TRBJ1-5	few	TRBV18	CASSSRQVKQPQHF	TGTGCCAGCTCATCACGACAGGTGAAGCAGCCCCAGCATTTT
TRBD2	TRBJ2-7	.	TRBV2	CASLPASGRREQYF	TGTGCCAGCCTCCCGGCAAGCGGGAGGAGGGAGCAGTACTTC
.	TRBJ2-6	.	TRBV21-1	CASSAGTGARRANVLTF	TGTGCCAGCAGCGCAGGGACAGGGGCACGCCGGGCCAACGTCCTGACTTTC
TRBD2	TRBJ2-1	few	TRBV6-6	CASSPPGGSYNEQFF	TGTGCCAGCAGTCCCCCGGGGGGCTCCTACAATGAGCAGTTCTTC
.	TRBJ2-7	few	TRBV4-3	CASSRQQGRLDEQYF	TGCGCCAGCAGCCGACAACAGGGTAGGCTCGACGAGCAGTACTTC
.	TRBJ2-5	.	TRBV28	CASSRQAAETQYF	TGTGCCAGCAGCCGTCAGGCCGCCGAGACCCAGTACTTC
TRBD2	TRBJ2-4	few	TRBV7-2	CASSPPGRDIQYF	TGTGCCAGCAGCCCCCCGGGGAGGGACATTCAGTACTTC
.	TRBJ2-7	once	TRBV28	CASISGSWKTYEQYF	TGTGCCAGCATCTCGGGGTCCTGGAAGACCTACGAGCAGTACTTC
.	TRBJ1-2	.	TRBV29-1	CSVPAQTYGYTF	TGCAGCGTCCCCGCCCAGACTTATGGCTACACCTTC
.	TRBJ1-2	.	TRBV19	CASSMKGGLLNYGYTF	TGTGCCAGTAGTATGAAGGGGGGGCTACTCAACTATGGCTACACCTTC
TRBD2	TRBJ2-6	.	TRBV5-1	CASSLRGGASGANVLTF	TGCGCCAGCAGCTTGCGGGGGGGGGCCTCTGGGGCCAACGTCCTGACTTTC
.	TRBJ2-7	few	TRBV7-2	CASSKWDTPYEQYF	TGTGCCAGCAGCAAATGGGACACCCCCTACGAGCAGTACTTC
.	TRBJ1-1	.	TRBV29-1	CSVEERQGDTEAFF	TGCAGCGTTGAAGAGAGGCAGGGTGATACTGAAGCTTTCTTT
.	TRBJ1-2	.	TRBV29-1	CSVEGPGVHTF	TGCAGCGTTGAAGGTCCCGGGGTCCACACCTTC
.	TRBJ2-7	.	TRBV11-2	CASSLQGHEQYF	TGTGCCAGCAGCTTACAGGGGCACGAGCAGTACTTC
.	TRBJ2-1	few	TRBV28	CASLMGSTNEQFF	TGTGCCAGCCTTATGGGGAGTACCAATGAGCAGTTCTTC
.	TRBJ1-2	.	TRBV28	CASSNRQRGYTF	TGTGCCAGCAGTAACCGACAGCGCGGCTACACCTTC
TRBD1	TRBJ2-7	few	TRBV14	CASSPWTGLNEQYF	TGTGCCAGCAGCCCCTGGACAGGGCTCAACGAGCAGTACTTC
.	TRBJ2-1	.	TRBV7-6	CASSSGLEFF	TGTGCCAGCAGCTCCGGGTTGGAGTTCTTC
TRBD1	TRBJ1-4	few	TRBV18	CASSQTRGNEKLFF	TGTGCCAGCTCACAGACCAGGGGGAATGAAAAACTGTTTTTT
.	TRBJ2-5	.	TRBV4-3	CASSQVRGETQYF	TGCGCCAGCAGCCAAGTTCGGGGAGAGACCCAGTACTTC
.	TRBJ2-1	.	TRBV28	CALNPTGSSYNEQFF	TGTGCCTTAAACCCGACTGGGTCCTCCTACAATGAGCAGTTCTTC
.	TRBJ2-1	few	TRBV7-9	CASSTRFRGKIEQFF	TGTGCCAGCAGCACTCGGTTCCGGGGTAAGATTGAGCAGTTCTTC
.	TRBJ2-2	.	TRBV7-3	CASSYGAGELFF	TGTGCCAGCAGCTACGGGGCCGGGGAGCTGTTTTTT
.	TRBJ2-1	.	TRBV10-3	CAIKWEEPNEQFF	TGTGCCATCAAGTGGGAGGAACCCAATGAGCAGTTCTTC
TRBD2	TRBJ2-5	.	TRBV5-4	CASSLDFAGGETQYF	TGTGCCAGCAGCTTGGATTTTGCGGGAGGAGAGACCCAGTACTTC
.	TRBJ1-1	.	TRBV9	CASSVGGEAFF	TGTGCCAGCAGCGTAGGAGGTGAAGCTTTCTTT
TRBD2	TRBJ2-5	few	TRBV28	CASSSLAGGGETQYF	TGTGCCAGCAGTTCTCTAGCGGGAGGAGGAGAGACCCAGTACTTC
TRBD2	TRBJ2-1	.	TRBV30	CAWSGGTSVLARNEQFF	TGTGCCTGGAGTGGGGGGACTAGCGTGCTCGCTCGCAATGAGCAGTTCTTC
TRBD1	TRBJ2-5	.	TRBV7-2	CASRRTGDAGETQYF	TGTGCCAGCAGACGGACAGGGGACGCTGGGGAGACCCAGTACTTC
.	TRBJ1-6	.	TRBV11-3	CASSPTSNSPLHF	TGTGCCAGCAGCCCAACTTCAAATTCACCCCTCCACTTT
TRBD1	TRBJ1-1	few	TRBV10-3	CAISEGTVSEAFF	TGTGCCATCAGTGAAGGGACAGTATCTGAAGCTTTCTTT
TRBD2	TRBJ2-1	few	TRBV4-3	CASSAGLAGGFGEQFF	TGCGCCAGCAGCGCAGGACTAGCGGGAGGGTTTGGTGAGCAGTTCTTC
.	TRBJ1-2	few	TRBV6-5	CASSLTGSGRNGYTF	TGTGCCAGCAGTTTGACGGGAAGTGGCAGGAATGGCTACACCTTC
.	TRBJ1-6	.	TRBV11-2	CASRAVGNSPLHF	TGTGCCAGCAGGGCTGTCGGGAATTCACCCCTCCACTTT
.	TRBJ2-1	few	TRBV15	CATSTRTDAYNEQFF	TGTGCCACCAGCACCAGGACAGACGCTTACAATGAGCAGTTCTTC
.	TRBJ2-3	few	TRBV19	CASSIDSRNTQYF	TGTGCCAGTAGTATAGATTCGAGAAATACGCAGTATTTT
TRBD2	TRBJ2-2	.	TRBV5-1	CASGLAGDSVSTGELFF	TGCGCCAGTGGACTAGCGGGAGACTCAGTATCCACCGGGGAGCTGTTTTTT
.	TRBJ1-1	few	TRBV14	CASSQDALVWVRNTEAFF	TGTGCCAGCAGCCAAGATGCCCTAGTATGGGTGCGAAACACTGAAGCTTTCTTT
.	TRBJ2-4	few	TRBV7-8	CASSLERLLLAKNIQYF	TGTGCCAGCAGCTTAGAGAGACTCCTCCTAGCCAAAAACATTCAGTACTTC
.	TRBJ2-1	few	TRBV7-8	CASSLGRPSSYNEQFF	TGTGCCAGCAGCTTAGGCCGGCCTAGCTCCTACAATGAGCAGTTCTTC
.	TRBJ2-4	few	TRBV19	CASSREGGIQYF	TGTGCCAGTAGCCGTGAGGGAGGCATTCAGTACTTC
.	TRBJ2-1	few	TRBV27	CASSLSSRGAGLGNEQFF	TGTGCCAGCAGTTTATCGTCCAGGGGGGCTGGGCTGGGGAATGAGCAGTTCTTC